This T cell receptor beta chain appears in the sequencing data of a study of blood T cell repertoires in COVID-19. For the study at large: Some COVID-19 samples were acute and others convalescent; all came from the United States, Italy and Spain.

The V gene's germline CDR1 is MNHEY and CDR2 SVGAGI. The ends were cut back, 0 bases at V and 2 bases at J, with 6 bases in the middle. The length of the CDR3 is 14 residues. Per the study methods: Counts of nucleated cells, estimated from reference gene primer amplification, were obtained. The repertoire was sequenced with immunoSEQ multiplex PCR; TCRdb's copy has only in-frame clones and lacks some. That table is the source of V, J and clone size, and D and trimming were worked out from the DNA. The sample has about 82,000 clones; about 76% are singletons. Sequences were obtained from peripheral blood. The chain is built from TRBV6-5 and TRBJ2-3, with D hard to call. This clonotype originated in a man aged 80 or over with acute or convalescent COVID-19. The CDR3 DNA sequence: TGTGCCAGCAGTTACTCTCCCTCCACAGATACGCAGTATTTT. This gives the protein CASSYSPSTDTQYF.